This section outlines one T cell receptor beta chain sequence together with its context. The data were obtained in a study of cytotoxic CD8 clonotypes in ibrutinib-treated CLL. Looking at the study overall: Patient counts were 11 relapsed/refractory, about 14 treatment-naive and about 18 IGHV unmutated.

Sequencing used immunoSEQ multiplex PCR; TCRdb keeps in-frame clones, though not all of them. The data contain around 97,000 clones, 70% to 85% of them singletons. The CDR3 has 15 residues. The germline gives CDR1 SGHRS, CDR2 YFSETQ. Unmatched junction bases numbered 9, after V lost 6 bases and J lost 3 bases. The receptor was isolated from a human donor with chronic lymphocytic leukemia. This chain connects TRBV5-1 to TRBJ1-2, with TRBD1 matching 9 bases. The source was PBMCs, collected after 12 months of ibrutinib treatment. CDR3 in amino acids: CASTTTGGADYGYTF. CDR3 in DNA: TGCGCCAGCACCACTACAGGGGGCGCAGACTATGGCTACACCTTC.